This T cell receptor beta chain was identified during a study of blood T cell repertoires in COVID-19. On the study more broadly: Whether acute or convalescent, the COVID-19 samples came from the United States, Italy and Spain. T cells, B-cell-depleted T cells, or PBMCs supplied cDNA or gDNA.

The CDR3 has 14 amino acids. Germline-derived CDR1 and CDR2 are SGHRS and YFSETQ. V was clipped by 4 bases and J by 4 bases, with 11 bases between them. Patients of the Seattle cohort, enrolled during active infection, were followed longitudinally. Per the authors' pipeline: Quantification of nucleated cells was approximated via reference gene primer amplification. The protocol was immunoSEQ multiplex PCR, while the TCRdb copy is restricted to in-frame clones and leaves out a portion. The V and J calls and clone size were taken over from that table, and D and trimming were inferred from the DNA. Among 200,000 to 250,000 clones listed, approximately 84% were seen once.

The source material was peripheral blood. The chain employs TRBV5-1 and TRBJ1-4, with TRBD1 as a possible D gene (6 bases). The receptor was isolated from a woman of 80 years or more with COVID-19, enrolled during active disease. CDR3 amino acids: CASSQGTRNEKLFF. The CDR3 DNA is TGCGCCAGCAGCCAGGGGACCCGTAATGAAAAACTGTTTTTT.